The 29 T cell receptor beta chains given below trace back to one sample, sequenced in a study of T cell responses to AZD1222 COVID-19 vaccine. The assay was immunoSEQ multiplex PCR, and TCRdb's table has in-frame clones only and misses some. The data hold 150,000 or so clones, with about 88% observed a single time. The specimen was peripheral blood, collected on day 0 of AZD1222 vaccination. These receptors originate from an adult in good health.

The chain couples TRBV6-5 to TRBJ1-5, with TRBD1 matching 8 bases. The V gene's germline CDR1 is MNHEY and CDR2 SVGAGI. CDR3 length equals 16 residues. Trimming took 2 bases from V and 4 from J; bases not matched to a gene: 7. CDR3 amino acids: CASSYTPGQDNQPQHF. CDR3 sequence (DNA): TGTGCCAGCAGTTACACTCCGGGACAGGATAATCAGCCCCAGCATTTT.

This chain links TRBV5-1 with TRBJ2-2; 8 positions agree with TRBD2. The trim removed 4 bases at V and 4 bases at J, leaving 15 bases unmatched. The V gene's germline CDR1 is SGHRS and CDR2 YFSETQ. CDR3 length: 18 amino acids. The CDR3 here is CASSPVGLAGRATGELFF. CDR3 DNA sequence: TGCGCCAGCAGCCCTGTAGGGCTAGCCGGGAGGGCCACCGGGGAGCTGTTTTTT.

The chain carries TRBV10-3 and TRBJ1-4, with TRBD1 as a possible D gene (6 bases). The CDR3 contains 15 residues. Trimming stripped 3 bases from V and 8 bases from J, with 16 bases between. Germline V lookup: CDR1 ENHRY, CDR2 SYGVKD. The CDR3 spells CAISDPGQRGEKLFF. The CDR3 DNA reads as TGTGCCATCAGTGACCCTGGACAGCGAGGGGAAAAACTGTTTTTT.

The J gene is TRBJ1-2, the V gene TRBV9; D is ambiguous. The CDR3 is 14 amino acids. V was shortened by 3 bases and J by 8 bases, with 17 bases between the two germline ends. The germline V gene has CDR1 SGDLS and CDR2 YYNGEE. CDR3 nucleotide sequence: TGTGCCAGCAGCGCGGGGTTAAGCGGAGGAGGCTACACCTTC. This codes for CASSAGLSGGGYTF.

CDR3 in DNA: TGCGCCAGCAGTAGGGACGGGAGCTCCTACAATGAGCAGTTCTTC. Protein sequence: CASSRDGSSYNEQFF. The chain is built from TRBV4-1 and TRBJ2-1; possibly TRBD2 for D (6 bases). V was pared by 6 bases and J by 0 bases, with 12 bases between. CDR3 length: 15 amino acids. The V gene's germline CDR1 is MGHRA and CDR2 YSYEKL.

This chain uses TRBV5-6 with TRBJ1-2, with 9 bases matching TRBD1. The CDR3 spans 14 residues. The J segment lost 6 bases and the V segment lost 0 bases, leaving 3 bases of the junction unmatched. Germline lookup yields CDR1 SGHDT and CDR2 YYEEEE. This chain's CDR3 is CASSLGDRVNGYTF. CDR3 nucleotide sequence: TGTGCCAGCAGCTTGGGGGACAGGGTAAATGGCTACACCTTC.

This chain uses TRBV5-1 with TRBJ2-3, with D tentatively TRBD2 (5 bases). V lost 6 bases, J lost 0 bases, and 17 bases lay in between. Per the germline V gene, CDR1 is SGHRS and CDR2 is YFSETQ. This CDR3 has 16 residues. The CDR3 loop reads CASKTEPGSSTDTQYF. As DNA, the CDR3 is TGCGCCAGCAAAACGGAGCCGGGGTCGAGCACAGATACGCAGTATTTT.

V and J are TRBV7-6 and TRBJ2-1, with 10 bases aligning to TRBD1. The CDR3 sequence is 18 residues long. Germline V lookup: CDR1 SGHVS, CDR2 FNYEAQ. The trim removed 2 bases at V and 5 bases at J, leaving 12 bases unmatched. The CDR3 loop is CASSLFLRRGTGDNEQFF. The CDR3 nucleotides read TGTGCCAGCAGCTTATTTCTCCGAAGAGGGACAGGGGACAATGAGCAGTTCTTC. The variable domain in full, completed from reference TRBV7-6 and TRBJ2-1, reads GAGVSQSPRYKVTKRGQDVALRCDPISGHVSLYWYRQALGQGPEFLTYFNYEAQQDKSGLPNDRFSAERPEGSISTLTIQRTEQRDSAMYRCASSLFLRRGTGDNEQFFGPGTRLTVL.

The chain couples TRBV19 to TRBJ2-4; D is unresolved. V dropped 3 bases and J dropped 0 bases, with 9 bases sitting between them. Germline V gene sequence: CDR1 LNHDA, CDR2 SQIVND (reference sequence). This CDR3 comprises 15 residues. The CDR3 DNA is TGTGCCAGTAGTATGCAGGCCTTAGCCAAAAACATTCAGTACTTC. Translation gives CASSMQALAKNIQYF.

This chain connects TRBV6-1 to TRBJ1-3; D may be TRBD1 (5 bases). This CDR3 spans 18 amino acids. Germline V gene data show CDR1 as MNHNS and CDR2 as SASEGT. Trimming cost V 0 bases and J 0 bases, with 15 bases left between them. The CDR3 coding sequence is TGTGCCAGCAGTGAAGCGGTGGGGGGATTACACTCTGGAAACACCATATATTTT. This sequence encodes CASSEAVGGLHSGNTIYF.

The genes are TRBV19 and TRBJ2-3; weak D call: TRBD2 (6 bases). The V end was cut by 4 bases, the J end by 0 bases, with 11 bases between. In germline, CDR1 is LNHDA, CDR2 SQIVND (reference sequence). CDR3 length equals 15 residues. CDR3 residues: CASSNVGGSTDTQYF. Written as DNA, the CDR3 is TGTGCCAGTAGTAATGTGGGAGGTAGCACAGATACGCAGTATTTT.

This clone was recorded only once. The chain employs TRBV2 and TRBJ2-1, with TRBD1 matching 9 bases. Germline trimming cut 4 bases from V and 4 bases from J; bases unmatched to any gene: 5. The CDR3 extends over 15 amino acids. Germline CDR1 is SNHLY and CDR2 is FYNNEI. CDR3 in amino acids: CASSGGTGTYNEQFF. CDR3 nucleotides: TGTGCCAGCAGTGGAGGGACAGGGACTTACAATGAGCAGTTCTTC.

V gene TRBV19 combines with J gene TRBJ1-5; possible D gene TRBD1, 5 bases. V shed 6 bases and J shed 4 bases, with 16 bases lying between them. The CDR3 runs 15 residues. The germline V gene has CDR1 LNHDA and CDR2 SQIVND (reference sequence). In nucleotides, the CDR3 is TGTGCCAGTAGCTCCGGGACCCTCCTAAATCAGCCCCAGCATTTT. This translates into CASSSGTLLNQPQHF.

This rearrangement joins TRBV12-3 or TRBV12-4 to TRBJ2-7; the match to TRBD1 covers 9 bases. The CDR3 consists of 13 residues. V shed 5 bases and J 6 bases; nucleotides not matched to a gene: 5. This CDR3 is CASSVTGGSEQYV. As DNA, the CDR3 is TGTGCCAGCAGTGTGACAGGGGGGTCCGAGCAGTACGTC.

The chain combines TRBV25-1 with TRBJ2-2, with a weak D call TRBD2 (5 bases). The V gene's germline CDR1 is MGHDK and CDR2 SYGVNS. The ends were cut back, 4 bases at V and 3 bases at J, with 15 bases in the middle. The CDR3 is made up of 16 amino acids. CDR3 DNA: TGTGCCAGCAGTGGGCGTCGGGCGGGTGACACCGGGGAGCTGTTTTTT. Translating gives CASSGRRAGDTGELFF.

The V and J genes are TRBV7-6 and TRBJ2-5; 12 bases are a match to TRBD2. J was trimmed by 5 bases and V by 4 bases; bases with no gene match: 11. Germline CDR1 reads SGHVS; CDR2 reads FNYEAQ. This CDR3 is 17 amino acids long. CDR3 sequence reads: CASSSRLAGVARETQYF. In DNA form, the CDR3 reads TGTGCCAGCAGCTCCCGACTAGCGGGGGTGGCTAGGGAGACCCAGTACTTC.

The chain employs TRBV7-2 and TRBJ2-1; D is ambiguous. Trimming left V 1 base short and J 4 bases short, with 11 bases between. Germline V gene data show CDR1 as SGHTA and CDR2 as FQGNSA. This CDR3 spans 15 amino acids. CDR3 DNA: TGTGCCAGCAGCTTAGTACCAGATTCATACAATGAGCAGTTCTTC. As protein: CASSLVPDSYNEQFF.

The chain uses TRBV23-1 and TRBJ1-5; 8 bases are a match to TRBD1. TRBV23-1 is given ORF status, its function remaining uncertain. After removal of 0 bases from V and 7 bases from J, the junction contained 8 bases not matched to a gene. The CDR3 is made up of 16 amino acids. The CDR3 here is CASSQSPGQGGQPQHF. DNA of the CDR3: TGCGCCAGCAGTCAATCCCCCGGACAGGGCGGGCAGCCCCAGCATTTT.

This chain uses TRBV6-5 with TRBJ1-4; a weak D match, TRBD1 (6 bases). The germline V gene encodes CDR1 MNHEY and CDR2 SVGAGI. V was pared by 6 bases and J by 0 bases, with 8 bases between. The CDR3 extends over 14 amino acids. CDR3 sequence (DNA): TGTGCCAGCAGCACAGGGTCAACTAATGAAAAACTGTTTTTT. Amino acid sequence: CASSTGSTNEKLFF.

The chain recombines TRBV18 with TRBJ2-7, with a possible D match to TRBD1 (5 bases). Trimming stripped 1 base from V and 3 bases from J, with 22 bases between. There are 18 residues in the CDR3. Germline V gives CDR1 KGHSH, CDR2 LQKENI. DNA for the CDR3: TGTGCCAGCTCACCACTGGGGCCAGGCCTACCGCAACACTACGAGCAGTACTTC. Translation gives CASSPLGPGLPQHYEQYF.

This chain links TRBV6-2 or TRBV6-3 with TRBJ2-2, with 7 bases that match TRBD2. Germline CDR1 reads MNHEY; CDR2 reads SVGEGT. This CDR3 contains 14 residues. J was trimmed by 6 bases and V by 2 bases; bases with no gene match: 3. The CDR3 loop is CASSYGRGPGELFF. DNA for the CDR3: TGTGCCAGCAGTTACGGGAGGGGCCCCGGGGAGCTGTTTTTT.

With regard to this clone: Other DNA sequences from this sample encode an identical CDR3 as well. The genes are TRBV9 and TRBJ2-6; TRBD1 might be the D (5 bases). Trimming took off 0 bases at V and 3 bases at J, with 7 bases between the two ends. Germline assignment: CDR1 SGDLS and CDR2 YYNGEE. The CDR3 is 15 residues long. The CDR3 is CASSVGGSGANVLTF. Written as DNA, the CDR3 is TGTGCCAGCAGCGTAGGGGGCAGTGGGGCCAACGTCCTGACTTTC.

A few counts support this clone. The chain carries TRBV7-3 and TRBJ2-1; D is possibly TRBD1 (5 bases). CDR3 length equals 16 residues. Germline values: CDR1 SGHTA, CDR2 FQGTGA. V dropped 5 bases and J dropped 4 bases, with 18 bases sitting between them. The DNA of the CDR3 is TGTGCCAGCAGCCCGTCCCCGGACACCGGGTACAATGAGCAGTTCTTC. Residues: CASSPSPDTGYNEQFF.

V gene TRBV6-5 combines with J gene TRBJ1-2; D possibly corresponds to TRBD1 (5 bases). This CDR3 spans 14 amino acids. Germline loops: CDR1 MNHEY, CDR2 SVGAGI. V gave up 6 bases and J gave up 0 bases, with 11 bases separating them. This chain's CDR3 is CASRGEPANYGYTF. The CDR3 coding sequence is TGTGCCAGCAGAGGGGAACCGGCTAACTATGGCTACACCTTC.

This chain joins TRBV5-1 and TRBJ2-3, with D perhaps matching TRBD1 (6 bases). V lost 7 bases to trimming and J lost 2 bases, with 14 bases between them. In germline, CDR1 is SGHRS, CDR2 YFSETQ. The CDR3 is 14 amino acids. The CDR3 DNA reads TGCGCCAGCGGAGACAGGACGAACACAGATACGCAGTATTTT. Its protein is CASGDRTNTDTQYF.

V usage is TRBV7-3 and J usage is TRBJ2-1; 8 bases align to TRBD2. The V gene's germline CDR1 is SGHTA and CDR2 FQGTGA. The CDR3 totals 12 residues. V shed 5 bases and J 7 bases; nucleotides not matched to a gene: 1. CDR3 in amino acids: CASSPGGNEQFF. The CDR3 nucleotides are TGTGCCAGCAGCCCGGGGGGGAATGAGCAGTTCTTC.

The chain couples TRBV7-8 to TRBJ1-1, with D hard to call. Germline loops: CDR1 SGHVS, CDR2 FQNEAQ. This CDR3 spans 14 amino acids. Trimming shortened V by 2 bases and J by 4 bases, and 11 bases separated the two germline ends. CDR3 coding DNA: TGTGCCAGCAGCTTATTCGAGGGAGGCACTGAAGCTTTCTTT. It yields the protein CASSLFEGGTEAFF.

For the CDR3, the DNA is TGTGCCAGCAGTCCACCCCGGACTAGCGGGGGGGCGAGGGAGCAGTACGTC. Protein: CASSPPRTSGGAREQYV. The rearrangement uses TRBV6-6 and TRBJ2-7, with 15 bases lining up with TRBD2. Germline-derived CDR1 and CDR2 are MNHNY and SVGAGI (reference sequence). There are 17 residues in the CDR3. V shed 5 bases and J 7 bases; nucleotides not matched to a gene: 12.

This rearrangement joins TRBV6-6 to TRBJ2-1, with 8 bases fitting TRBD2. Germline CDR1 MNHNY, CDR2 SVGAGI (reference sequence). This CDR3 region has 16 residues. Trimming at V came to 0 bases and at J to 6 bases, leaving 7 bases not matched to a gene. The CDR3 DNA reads TGTGCCAGCAGTTACTCGGTGAGCGGGAGTGGCAATGAGCAGTTCTTC. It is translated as CASSYSVSGSGNEQFF.